The 23 T cell receptor beta chains below come from one sample, sequenced in a study of blood T cells in healthy people across ages. Using a J-beta primer mix together with a sample-barcoded 5' primer, a second PCR was run for about 6 to 12 cycles. TCRdb ran MiXCR on the 5' RACE reads and lists one entry per CDR3 protein. This table has some 1.8 million distinct CDR3 sequences, roughly two fifths appearing once. Sequenced: blood. These receptors were collected from a human donor in good health.

This chain connects TRBV12-3 or TRBV12-4 to TRBJ2-3; TRBD1 is a possible D gene (6 bases). The CDR3 sequence is 15 residues long. V dropped 1 base and J dropped 3 bases, with 11 bases sitting between them. For the CDR3, the DNA is TGTGCCAGCAGTTTAGGGGGGCAAGCGACAGATACGCAGTATTTT. It is translated as CASSLGGQATDTQYF.

This clonotype was detected only a few times. The genes are TRBV5-1 and TRBJ1-2, with TRBD1 identical over 8 bases. The germline CDR1 and CDR2 sequences are SGHRS and YFSETQ. Trimming removed 3 bases from V and 4 bases from J; junction bases left unmatched: 8. The CDR3 runs 15 residues. CDR3 DNA: TGCGCCAGCAGCTCGAACCCCAGGGGGCTCTATGGCTACACCTTC. Protein: CASSSNPRGLYGYTF.

The chain carries TRBV12-3 or TRBV12-4 and TRBJ2-3, with D possibly being TRBD1 (5 bases). The CDR3 is 17 residues long. V was trimmed by 3 bases and J by 2 bases, leaving 18 bases between them. Here the CDR3 reads CASSFSPAGYFTDTQYF. The CDR3 DNA follows: TGTGCCAGCAGTTTCTCCCCCGCAGGGTACTTCACAGATACGCAGTATTTT.

The chain combines TRBV3-1 with TRBJ2-4; 9 nucleotides agree with TRBD1. The DNA end lines up better with TRBJ2-7; the J call may be wrong. Germline values: CDR1 LGHDT, CDR2 YNNKEL (reference sequence). The CDR3 totals 14 residues. In nucleotides, the CDR3 is TGTGCCAGCAGCCCCGGGACAGGGAGCGACGAGCAGTACTTC. This sequence encodes CASSPGTGSDEQYF.

This clonotype was seen a handful of times. The chain couples TRBV29-1 to TRBJ2-5; tentative D call: TRBD2 (5 bases). The CDR3 has 14 amino acids. The ends were cut back, 4 bases at V and 4 bases at J, with 16 bases in the middle. Germline assignment: CDR1 SQVTM and CDR2 ANQGSEA. The CDR3 is CSVVEGPGGETQYF. The DNA of the CDR3 is TGCAGCGTTGTCGAGGGTCCAGGTGGAGAGACCCAGTACTTC.

V is TRBV29-1 and J is TRBJ2-3; 8 positions agree with TRBD2. Germline V lookup: CDR1 SQVTM, CDR2 ANQGSEA. V shed 4 bases and J 5 bases; nucleotides not matched to a gene: 5. The CDR3 runs to 13 residues. The DNA for the CDR3 is TGCAGCGTTGGACGGGGGGGACAAGATACGCAGTATTTT. This translates into CSVGRGGQDTQYF.

This chain uses TRBV15 with TRBJ1-5, with D maybe TRBD1 (5 bases). This CDR3 is built from 15 residues. Germline loops: CDR1 LNHNV, CDR2 YYDKDF (reference sequence). Between the trimmed V and J ends, which lost 3 bases and 4 bases, there was a span of 13 bases. CDR3 sequence (DNA): TGTGCCACCAGCAGTCCCAGGGTTTGGAATCAGCCCCAGCATTTT. Translation gives CATSSPRVWNQPQHF.

The chain recombines TRBV5-4 with TRBJ2-1, with D perhaps TRBD1 or TRBD2 (5 bases each). Germline-derived CDR1 and CDR2 are SGHNT and YYREEE (reference sequence). The CDR3 extends over 13 amino acids. Trimming stripped 7 bases from V and 9 bases from J, with 17 bases between. CDR3 in amino acids: CASRGLGEGEQFF. CDR3 DNA sequence: TGTGCCAGCCGCGGCTTGGGGGAAGGTGAGCAGTTCTTC.

In its sample, this clonotype was seen many times. The gene calls are TRBV20-1 and TRBJ2-5; 8 bases are a match to TRBD2. V shed 3 bases and J 5 bases; nucleotides not matched to a gene: 8. Looked up from germline, CDR1 is DFQATT and CDR2 is SNEGSKA (reference sequence). This CDR3 has 14 amino acids. Written as DNA, the CDR3 is TGCAGTGCTAGTTCCCGGGGGGGAGTGGAGACCCAGTACTTC. Protein: CSASSRGGVETQYF.

The rearrangement joins TRBV20-1 to TRBJ2-3; D tentatively reads TRBD1 or TRBD2 (5 bases each). V was trimmed by 6 bases and J by 4 bases, leaving 20 bases between them. Germline CDR1 reads DFQATT; CDR2 reads SNEGSKA (reference sequence). The length of the CDR3 is 15 residues. This CDR3 reads CSAPSRQRGADTQYF. The CDR3 region has the DNA TGCAGTGCCCCCTCGAGACAGCGAGGGGCAGATACGCAGTATTTT.

This clonotype was counted at least ten times. This chain connects TRBV27 to TRBJ2-7; D might be TRBD1 (5 bases). This CDR3 has 13 amino acids. From germline, CDR1 is MNHEY and CDR2 SMNVEV (reference sequence). Trimming removed 5 bases from V and 1 base from J, with 9 bases in between. This CDR3 is CASSLTESYEQYF. The CDR3 nucleotides are TGTGCCAGCAGTCTGACAGAATCCTACGAGCAGTACTTC.

There are a few counts of this clonotype. This chain links TRBV4-3 with TRBJ2-1; no clear D gene. Trimming left V 1 base short and J 4 bases short, with 14 bases between. CDR1 and CDR2 from the germline V gene are LGHNA and YSLEER. There are 16 residues in the CDR3. The CDR3 region is CASSQAGPSQYNEQFF. The CDR3, as DNA: TGCGCCAGCAGCCAAGCGGGCCCCTCCCAGTACAATGAGCAGTTCTTC.

V usage is TRBV20-1 and J usage is TRBJ2-1; 9 bases line up with TRBD1. V was pared by 5 bases and J by 3 bases, with 11 bases of the junction left unmatched. The germline CDR1 and CDR2 sequences are DFQATT and SNEGSKA (reference sequence). The CDR3 is 16 residues long. The CDR3 DNA reads TGCAGTGCTCCTTGGTGGGGACAGGGTGTCTACAATGAGCAGTTCTTC. Its translation: CSAPWWGQGVYNEQFF.

Worth noting for this clonotype: This may arise from a read error, as a much more abundant clone is one base away. V gene TRBV4-3 combines with J gene TRBJ2-5; unclear D gene. CDR1 and CDR2 (germline): LGHNA, YSLEER. V lost 0 bases and J 5 bases, leaving 7 bases between the germline ends. This CDR3 has 13 amino acids. The CDR3 nucleotides are TGCGCCAGCAGCCAAGATACGGTGGAGACCCAGTACTTC. It codes for CASSQDTVETQYF.

To note about this clonotype: The CDR3 does not end in the conserved phenylalanine or tryptophan, so this is likely a read error. The genes are TRBV5-5 and TRBJ1-5; D is unclear. The CDR3 length is 13 residues. Germline assignment: CDR1 SGHKS and CDR2 YYEKEE (reference sequence). Trimming cost V 1 base and J 3 bases, with 5 bases left between them. This chain's CDR3 is CASSLYLNQPQHV. CDR3 nucleotide sequence: TGTGCCAGCAGCTTGTATCTCAATCAGCCCCAGCATGTT.

The count of this clonotype is one. The chain uses TRBV28 and TRBJ1-6; no definite D call. Germline V gene lookup returns CDR1 MDHEN and CDR2 SYDVKM. This CDR3 contains 14 residues. V was shortened by 7 bases and J by 14 bases, with 21 bases between the two germline ends. The CDR3 is CASMPFGRGLALHF. The CDR3 DNA reads as TGTGCCAGCATGCCTTTCGGTCGGGGTTTGGCCCTCCACTTT.

This clonotype was observed a few times. J is TRBJ2-1 and V is TRBV12-3 or TRBV12-4; D is possibly TRBD2 (6 bases). Trimming removed 2 bases from V and 4 bases from J, with 9 bases in between. The CDR3 is 14 amino acids. The CDR3 nucleotides are TGTGCCAGCAGTTTATTAGCGGCGTACAATGAGCAGTTCTTC. This sequence encodes CASSLLAAYNEQFF.

In the case of this clonotype: Germline is not matched at one junction end, which may reflect a read error. The chain combines TRBV18 with TRBJ2-3, with a tentative D call TRBD2 (6 bases). The germline gives CDR1 KGHSH, CDR2 LQKENI. The CDR3 loop spans 17 amino acids. Here the CDR3 DNA reads TGTGACAGCTCACCATATAATAGCGGCGCTAGCACAGATACGCAGTATTTT. Its protein product is CDSSPYNSGASTDTQYF.

On this clonotype itself: An end of the junction differs from the germline gene, which may be a read error. CDR3 nucleotides: TGTGCCGGCAGTGAGTCCCTTAGCGGGGGGGACGAGCAGTACTTC. Amino acids: CAGSESLSGGDEQYF. The rearrangement uses TRBV6-1 and TRBJ2-7; 11 nucleotides match TRBD2. CDR1 MNHNS and CDR2 SASEGT come from the germline V gene. The CDR3 runs to 15 residues.

This clonotype has only a few counts. The genes are TRBV20-1 and TRBJ2-3, with D possibly being TRBD1 (7 bases). In germline, CDR1 is DFQATT, CDR2 SNEGSKA (reference sequence). CDR3 length equals 14 residues. V lost 6 bases to trimming and J lost 2 bases, with 15 bases between them. The chain's CDR3 is CSATQGGYTDTQYF. The CDR3 nucleotides are TGCAGTGCCACGCAGGGGGGATACACAGATACGCAGTATTTT.

The V gene is TRBV20-1, the J gene TRBJ1-1, with D unresolved. Trimming stripped 3 bases from V and 8 bases from J, with 7 bases between. Germline V CDR1 and CDR2: DFQATT, SNEGSKA (reference sequence). CDR3 size: 10 residues. CDR3 amino acids: CSASELEAFF. The CDR3 DNA sequence: TGCAGTGCTAGTGAACTGGAAGCTTTCTTT.

The V gene is TRBV5-1, the J gene TRBJ2-5; 8 bases fit TRBD1. This CDR3 is 14 amino acids long. The V and J ends lost 2 bases and 3 bases, in that order; junction bases with no gene match: 3. Germline loops: CDR1 SGHRS, CDR2 YFSETQ. The CDR3 loop reads CASSFSTGEETQYF. For the CDR3, the DNA is TGCGCCAGCAGCTTTTCGACAGGGGAAGAGACCCAGTACTTC.

This chain connects TRBV4-3 to TRBJ1-2; D remains unclear. The V gene lost 0 bases and the J gene lost 7 bases, with 12 bases spanning the gap. In germline, CDR1 is LGHNA, CDR2 YSLEER. The length of the CDR3 is 14 residues. The CDR3 sequence: CASSQDLGKGGYTF. The CDR3 DNA reads as TGCGCCAGCAGCCAAGATTTAGGGAAGGGTGGCTACACCTTC.